These 5 T cell receptor beta chains came from one sample sequenced in a study of PD-1 blockade in classical Hodgkin lymphoma. Every patient had relapsed following autologous stem cell transplantation, and cohorts differed in brentuximab vedotin exposure. Clones were sequenced by immunoSEQ multiplex PCR, and TCRdb holds only the in-frame ones, with some missing. The profile shows around 50,000 clones, 80% to 95% of them singletons. The sample here was peripheral blood mononuclear cells (PBMCs), taken before the second cycle of nivolumab. The receptor set was obtained from a human donor with classical Hodgkin lymphoma.

The rearrangement uses TRBV7-6 and TRBJ2-7, with TRBD1 as a possible D gene (6 bases). V was shortened by 5 bases and J by 7 bases, with 24 bases between the two germline ends. In germline, CDR1 is SGHVS, CDR2 FNYEAQ. This CDR3 comprises 16 residues. CDR3 in DNA: TGTGCCAGCAGCACAGCTCCCAGGGGAAGACCAGGGGAGCAGTACTTC. This translates into CASSTAPRGRPGEQYF. Based on the CDR3 plus reference TRBV7-6 and TRBJ2-7, the full variable domain is GAGVSQSPRYKVTKRGQDVALRCDPISGHVSLYWYRQALGQGPEFLTYFNYEAQQDKSGLPNDRFSAERPEGSISTLTIQRTEQRDSAMYRCASSTAPRGRPGEQYFGPGTRLTVT.

This clone was seen once. The V call is TRBV4-2, the J call TRBJ2-1, with 10 bases that match TRBD2. This CDR3 comprises 17 residues. Trimming cost V 0 bases and J 0 bases; bases outside gene matches: 2. CDR1 is LGHNA, CDR2 YNFKEQ, per germline. The CDR3 sequence: CASSQDASGSSYNEQFF. The CDR3 region has the DNA TGTGCCAGCAGCCAAGACGCTAGCGGGAGCTCCTACAATGAGCAGTTCTTC.

V usage is TRBV5-1 and J usage is TRBJ2-2; D is perhaps TRBD2 (6 bases). This CDR3 has 14 residues. Trimming stripped 2 bases from V and 3 bases from J, with 8 bases between. Germline CDR1 SGHRS, CDR2 YFSETQ. In nucleotides, the CDR3 is TGCGCCAGCAGCTTTTTAGCGGACACCGGGGAGCTGTTTTTT. Protein product: CASSFLADTGELFF. Full variable domain (outside the CDR3, taken from reference TRBV5-1 and TRBJ2-2): KAGVTQTPRYLIKTRGQQVTLSCSPISGHRSVSWYQQTPGQGLQFLFEYFSETQRNKGNFPGRFSGRQFSNSRSEMNVSTLELGDSALYLCASSFLADTGELFFGEGSRLTVL.

The gene calls are TRBV7-9 and TRBJ2-5; 8 nucleotides align to TRBD2. CDR1 SEHNR and CDR2 FQNEAQ come from the germline V gene (reference sequence). The CDR3 is 16 residues long. J gave up 1 base and V 5 bases, and 9 bases lay outside the gene matches. CDR3 bases: TGTGCCAGCAGCCCCTCAACGGGAGGGCCCCAAGAGACCCAGTACTTC. It yields the protein CASSPSTGGPQETQYF.

This clone occurred a few times. This sequence joins TRBV30 and TRBJ1-2; 7 nucleotides align to TRBD1. Germline V gene data show CDR1 as GTSNPN and CDR2 as SVGIG (reference sequence). V gave up 1 base and J gave up 4 bases; unmatched junction bases: 21. This CDR3 is 19 amino acids long. Here the CDR3 reads CAWSDGSSTTGPGPYGYTF. The CDR3 bases are TGTGCCTGGAGTGACGGTTCCTCGACGACAGGGCCCGGCCCCTATGGCTACACCTTC.